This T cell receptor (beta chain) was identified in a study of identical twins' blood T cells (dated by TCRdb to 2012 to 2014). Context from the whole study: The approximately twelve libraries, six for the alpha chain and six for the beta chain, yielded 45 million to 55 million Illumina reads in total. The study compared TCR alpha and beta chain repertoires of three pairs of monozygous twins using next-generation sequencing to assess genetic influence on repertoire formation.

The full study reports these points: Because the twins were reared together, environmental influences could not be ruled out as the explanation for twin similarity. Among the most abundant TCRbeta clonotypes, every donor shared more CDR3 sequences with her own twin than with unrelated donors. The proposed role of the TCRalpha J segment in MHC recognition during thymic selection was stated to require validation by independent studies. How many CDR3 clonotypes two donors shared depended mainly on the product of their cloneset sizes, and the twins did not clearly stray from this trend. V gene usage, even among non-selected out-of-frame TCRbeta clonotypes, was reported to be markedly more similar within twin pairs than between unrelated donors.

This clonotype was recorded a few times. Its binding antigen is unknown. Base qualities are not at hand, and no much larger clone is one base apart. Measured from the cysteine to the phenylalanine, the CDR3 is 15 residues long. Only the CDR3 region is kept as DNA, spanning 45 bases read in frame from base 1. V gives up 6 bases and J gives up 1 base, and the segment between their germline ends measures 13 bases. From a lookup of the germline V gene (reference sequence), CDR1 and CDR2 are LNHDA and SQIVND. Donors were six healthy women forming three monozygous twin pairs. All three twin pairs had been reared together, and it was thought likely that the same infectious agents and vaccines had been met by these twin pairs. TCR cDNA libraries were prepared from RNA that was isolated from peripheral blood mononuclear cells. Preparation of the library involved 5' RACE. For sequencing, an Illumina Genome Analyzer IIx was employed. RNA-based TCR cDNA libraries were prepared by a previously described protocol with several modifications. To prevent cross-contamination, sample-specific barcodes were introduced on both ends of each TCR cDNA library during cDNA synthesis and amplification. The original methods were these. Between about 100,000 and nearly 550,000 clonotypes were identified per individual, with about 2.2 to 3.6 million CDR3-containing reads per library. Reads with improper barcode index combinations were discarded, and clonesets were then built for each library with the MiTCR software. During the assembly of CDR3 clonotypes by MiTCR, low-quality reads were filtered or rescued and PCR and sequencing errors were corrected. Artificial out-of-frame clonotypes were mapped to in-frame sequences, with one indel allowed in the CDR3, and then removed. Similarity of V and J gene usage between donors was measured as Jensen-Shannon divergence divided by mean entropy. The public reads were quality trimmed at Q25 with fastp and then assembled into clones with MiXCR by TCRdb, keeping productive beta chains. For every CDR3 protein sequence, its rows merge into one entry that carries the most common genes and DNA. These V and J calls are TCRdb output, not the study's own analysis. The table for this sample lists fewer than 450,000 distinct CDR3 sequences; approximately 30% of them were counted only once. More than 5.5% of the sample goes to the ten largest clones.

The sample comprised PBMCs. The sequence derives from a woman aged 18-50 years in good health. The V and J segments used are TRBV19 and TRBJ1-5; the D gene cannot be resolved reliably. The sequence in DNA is TGTGCCAGTAGCCCTTCCCTCGGGAGCAATCAGCCCCAGCATTTT. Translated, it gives CASSPSLGSNQPQHF. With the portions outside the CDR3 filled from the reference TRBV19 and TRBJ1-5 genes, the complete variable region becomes DGGITQSPKYLFRKEGQNVTLSCEQNLNHDAMYWYRQDPGQGLRLIYYSQIVNDFQKGDIAEGYSVSREKKESFPLTVTSAQKNPTAFYLCASSPSLGSNQPQHFGDGTRLSIL.